A selection of T cell receptor beta chains follows, all from one sample in a study of tumor-infiltrating lymphocytes in oesophageal squamous cell carcinoma. TCRdb fed the PCR reads into MiXCR, producing one record per CDR3 protein. The data hold 15,000 to 25,000 distinct CDR3 sequences, with under 50% observed a single time. Input material: normal esophageal tissue next to the tumor. These receptors were taken from a male donor with esophageal squamous cell carcinoma. CDR3s include the opening cysteine and the closing phenylalanine or tryptophan. Each record gives: J gene, clone size, V gene, D gene, CDR3 DNA, CDR3 protein. The D gene is left open where the match is weak. Size values are once, few and many counts, or a class for expanded clones, and some rows have none.

TRBJ2-7	many	TRBV7-2	TRBD1	TGTGCCAGCAGCACGGACAGGCAATCCTACGAGCAGTACTTC	CASSTDRQSYEQYF
TRBJ2-2	many	TRBV2	NA	TGTGCCAGCAGGTCGGGACAGAACACCGGGGAGCTGTTTTTT	CASRSGQNTGELFF
TRBJ2-3	many	TRBV28	NA	TGTGCCAGCAGTTTCCCCCGGGGAGGCGGGGAGACAGATACGCAGTATTTT	CASSFPRGGGETDTQYF
TRBJ2-2	NA	TRBV11-3	TRBD1	TGTGCCAGCAGCGGACAGGGGCGCACCGGGGAGCTGTTTTTT	CASSGQGRTGELFF
TRBJ1-2	NA	TRBV28	NA	TGTGCCAGCAGTTACCAGGGATCCTATGGCTACACCTTC	CASSYQGSYGYTF
TRBJ2-7	NA	TRBV7-4	TRBD1	TGTGCCAGCAGCTCGGGGACAGGGCCATACGAGCAGTACTTC	CASSSGTGPYEQYF
TRBJ2-4	once	TRBV7-2	TRBD2	TGTGCCAGCAGCTTGGCCTTCGCGGGACTAGCATTTGGTAATGAGCAGTACTTC	CASSLAFAGLAFGNEQYF
TRBJ2-5	many	TRBV28	TRBD2	TGTGCCAGCAGTTTATGGCGGGGGAGGGTTGGGGAGACCCAGTACTTC	CASSLWRGRVGETQYF
TRBJ2-5	many	TRBV5-1	NA	TGCGCCAGCAGCCCGGACTCTGTTTACGAGACCCAGTACTTC	CASSPDSVYETQYF
TRBJ2-7	many	TRBV12-3/TRBV12-4	TRBD2	TGTGCCAGCAGTCTCCCCCGCCTGCCGGGGGGGGTGAACGAGCAGTACTTC	CASSLPRLPGGVNEQYF
TRBJ2-5	once	TRBV14	NA	TGTGCCAGCAGCCAATACAGTCCGTACCAAGAGACCCAGTACTTC	CASSQYSPYQETQYF
TRBJ2-3	once	TRBV7-3	NA	TGTGCCATCCCCCTGAGGGGACCAAGCACAGATACGCAGTATTTT	CAIPLRGPSTDTQYF
TRBJ2-1	once	TRBV7-3	TRBD2	TGTGCCAGCAGCTTAGGGACTAGCGGGAGTCGTGAGCAGTTCTTC	CASSLGTSGSREQFF
TRBJ2-6	NA	TRBV7-3	NA	TGTGCCAGCAGCCCTCGGGACGGCCACTCTGGGGCCAACGTCCTGACTTTC	CASSPRDGHSGANVLTF
TRBJ1-5	NA	TRBV6-1	TRBD1	TGTGCCAGCAGTGAAGCGGAAGGGGGCCGGAGACAGCCCCAGCATTTT	CASSEAEGGRRQPQHF
TRBJ1-1	few	TRBV20-1	NA	TGCAGTGCTAGATGGGCCACTGAAGCTTTCTTT	CSARWATEAFF
TRBJ2-7	many	TRBV12-3/TRBV12-4	NA	TGTGCCAGCAGCAAAGGGCCCTACGAGCAGTACTTC	CASSKGPYEQYF
TRBJ2-5	many	TRBV5-1	NA	TGCGCCAGCAGCTTGATGGCAGCAATACAAGAGACCCAGTACTTC	CASSLMAAIQETQYF
TRBJ2-5	NA	TRBV28	NA	TGTGCCAGCAGTTTAGAAAGGGTCGAGACCCAGTACTTC	CASSLERVETQYF
TRBJ1-2	many	TRBV4-1	NA	TGCGCCAGCAGCCAAGATTTTAATGGGGGGCGGGCCTACACCTTC	CASSQDFNGGRAYTF
TRBJ2-2	NA	TRBV9	NA	TGTGCCAGCAGCGGAACGCTAGCGAACACCGGGGAGCTGTTTTTT	CASSGTLANTGELFF
TRBJ2-1	many	TRBV18	TRBD2	TGTGCCAGCTCACCACCGTCGGGAGGGCTCTACAATGAGCAGTTCTTC	CASSPPSGGLYNEQFF
TRBJ2-2	many	TRBV10-3	NA	TGTGCCATCAGTATAGGAGGGGGGAACACCGGGGAGCTGTTTTTT	CAISIGGGNTGELFF
TRBJ2-7	NA	TRBV7-3	NA	TGTGCCAGCAGCCTTTTAGCCGGGAGTGCCTACAATGAGCAGTACTTC	CASSLLAGSAYNEQYF
TRBJ2-6	NA	TRBV12-3/TRBV12-4	NA	TGTGCCAGCAGTTTATGGGGGGTCGCTGGGGCCAACGTCCTGACTTTC	CASSLWGVAGANVLTF
TRBJ2-7	many	TRBV11-3	NA	TGTGCCAGCAGCTTAGTTGGGAACGAGCAGTACTTC	CASSLVGNEQYF
TRBJ2-3	few	TRBV9	TRBD2	TGTGCCAGCAGCGGACCACTAGCGGGAGGATTTGCAGGCACAGATACGCAGTATTTT	CASSGPLAGGFAGTDTQYF
TRBJ2-5	NA	TRBV11-2	TRBD2	TGTGCCAGCAGCTCCTCTAGCGGGGCACAAGAGACCCAGTACTTC	CASSSSSGAQETQYF
TRBJ2-7	NA	TRBV27	NA	TGTGCCAGCAGTTTATCTGGCCTTCTGCCCTACGAGCAGTACTTC	CASSLSGLLPYEQYF
TRBJ2-5	NA	TRBV6-1	NA	TGTGCCAGCAGCCGGGACTTTGAGACCCAGTACTTC	CASSRDFETQYF
TRBJ2-7	NA	TRBV6-5	TRBD2	TGTGCCAGCAGTTACTCCGCGACTAGCGGCTCCTACGAGCAGTACTTC	CASSYSATSGSYEQYF
TRBJ2-7	once	TRBV7-2	TRBD2	TGTGCCAGCAGCCTGACGACTAGCGCGTACGAGCAGTACTTC	CASSLTTSAYEQYF
TRBJ1-3	NA	TRBV6-6	NA	TGTGCCAGCAGTGCTCCGACATCCGGCTCTGGAAACACCATATATTTT	CASSAPTSGSGNTIYF
TRBJ2-2	NA	TRBV7-3	NA	TGTGCCAGCAGCTTAACTAGCGCGAACACCGGGGAGCTGTTTTTT	CASSLTSANTGELFF
TRBJ1-5	many	TRBV5-5	NA	TGTGCCAGCAGCTTTAATCCAGAGATCAATCAGCCCCAGCATTTT	CASSFNPEINQPQHF
TRBJ2-1	few	TRBV7-2	TRBD2	TGTGCCAGCAGCTTTATGACTAGCGGGATTAATGAGCAGTTCTTC	CASSFMTSGINEQFF
TRBJ2-1	large	TRBV7-8	NA	TGTGCCAGCAGCTCACCCCTTCTTCTAGGCGGGGGCGACTCCTACAATGAGCAGTTCTTC	CASSSPLLLGGGDSYNEQFF